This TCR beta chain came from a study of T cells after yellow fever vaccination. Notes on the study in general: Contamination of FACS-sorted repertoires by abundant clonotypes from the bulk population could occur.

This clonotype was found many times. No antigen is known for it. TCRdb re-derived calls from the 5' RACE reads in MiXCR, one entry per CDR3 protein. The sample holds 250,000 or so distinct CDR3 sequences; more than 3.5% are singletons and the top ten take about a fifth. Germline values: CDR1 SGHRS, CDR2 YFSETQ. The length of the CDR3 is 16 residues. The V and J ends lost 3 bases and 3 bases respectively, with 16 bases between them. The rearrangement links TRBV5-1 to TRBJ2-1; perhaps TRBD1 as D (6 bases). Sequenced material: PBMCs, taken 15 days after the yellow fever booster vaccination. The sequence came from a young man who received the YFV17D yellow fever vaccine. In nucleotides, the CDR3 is TGCGCCAGCAGCTCGGGCGACAGGAGCCTCTACAATGAGCAGTTCTTC. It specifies CASSSGDRSLYNEQFF. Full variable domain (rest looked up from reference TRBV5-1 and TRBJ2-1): KAGVTQTPRYLIKTRGQQVTLSCSPISGHRSVSWYQQTPGQGLQFLFEYFSETQRNKGNFPGRFSGRQFSNSRSEMNVSTLELGDSALYLCASSSGDRSLYNEQFFGPGTRLTVL.